This TCR beta chain was captured by sequencing in a study of cytomegalovirus exposure and HLA in healthy donors. The CDR3 spans 18 residues. V lost 3 bases, J lost 3 bases, and 13 bases stayed unmatched. Germline values: CDR1 LGHNA, CDR2 YSLEER. Here immunoSEQ multiplex PCR was the method, and the copy in TCRdb shows in-frame clones only, minus some. The profile covers 70,000 to 80,000 clones, with approximately 93% appearing a single time and approximately 3.4% taken by the ten largest. The sample consisted of PBMCs. The chain recombines TRBV4-3 with TRBJ1-1, with 10 bases that match TRBD1. The sequence was obtained from a young woman in good health and CMV-seropositive. CDR3 nucleotides: TGCGCCAGCAGCCAGGGCAGGACAGGGGGTTTAGTGGACACTGAAGCTTTCTTT. It specifies CASSQGRTGGLVDTEAFF.